This T cell receptor (beta chain) comes out of a study of shared clonotypes between healthy human individuals. Replicate sorted-subset PCRs were loaded with 150 to 250 ng DNA, 30,000 to 35,000 T cell genomes. Data came from immunoSEQ multiplex PCR; TCRdb stores just in-frame clones and leaves some out. This sample carries around 240,000 clones, under 80% of them seen once, and the ten largest clones take more than 9.5%. CDR1 and CDR2 (germline): SNHLY, FYNNEI. Trimming left V 7 bases short and J 7 bases short, with 7 bases between. The length of the CDR3 is 11 residues. As regards this clone: Its antigen is currently unknown.

General study findings and limits: Naive subsets, compared against memory subsets, generally had larger estimated richness values. The generation probabilities recorded for non-shared clonotypes fell below those of clonotypes shared by all four donors.

None of the donors, who were healthy HIV-negative adults, had recently had acute infections or vaccinations. The source is a man aged 25-45 years in good health. Sequencing was performed on memory CD4+ T cells sorted from blood. Subset here: CD45RA-negative fraction. This rearrangement joins TRBV2 to TRBJ2-2, with D tentatively TRBD1 (6 bases). This CDR3 reads CASTRGGELFF. As DNA, the CDR3 is TGTGCCAGCACCAGGGGCGGGGAGCTGTTTTTT. Full variable domain (remainder filled in from reference TRBV2 and TRBJ2-2): EPEVTQTPSHQVTQMGQEVILRCVPISNHLYFYWYRQILGQKVEFLVSFYNNEISEKSEIFDDQFSVERPDGSNFTLKIRSTKLEDSAMYFCASTRGGELFFGEGSRLTVL.